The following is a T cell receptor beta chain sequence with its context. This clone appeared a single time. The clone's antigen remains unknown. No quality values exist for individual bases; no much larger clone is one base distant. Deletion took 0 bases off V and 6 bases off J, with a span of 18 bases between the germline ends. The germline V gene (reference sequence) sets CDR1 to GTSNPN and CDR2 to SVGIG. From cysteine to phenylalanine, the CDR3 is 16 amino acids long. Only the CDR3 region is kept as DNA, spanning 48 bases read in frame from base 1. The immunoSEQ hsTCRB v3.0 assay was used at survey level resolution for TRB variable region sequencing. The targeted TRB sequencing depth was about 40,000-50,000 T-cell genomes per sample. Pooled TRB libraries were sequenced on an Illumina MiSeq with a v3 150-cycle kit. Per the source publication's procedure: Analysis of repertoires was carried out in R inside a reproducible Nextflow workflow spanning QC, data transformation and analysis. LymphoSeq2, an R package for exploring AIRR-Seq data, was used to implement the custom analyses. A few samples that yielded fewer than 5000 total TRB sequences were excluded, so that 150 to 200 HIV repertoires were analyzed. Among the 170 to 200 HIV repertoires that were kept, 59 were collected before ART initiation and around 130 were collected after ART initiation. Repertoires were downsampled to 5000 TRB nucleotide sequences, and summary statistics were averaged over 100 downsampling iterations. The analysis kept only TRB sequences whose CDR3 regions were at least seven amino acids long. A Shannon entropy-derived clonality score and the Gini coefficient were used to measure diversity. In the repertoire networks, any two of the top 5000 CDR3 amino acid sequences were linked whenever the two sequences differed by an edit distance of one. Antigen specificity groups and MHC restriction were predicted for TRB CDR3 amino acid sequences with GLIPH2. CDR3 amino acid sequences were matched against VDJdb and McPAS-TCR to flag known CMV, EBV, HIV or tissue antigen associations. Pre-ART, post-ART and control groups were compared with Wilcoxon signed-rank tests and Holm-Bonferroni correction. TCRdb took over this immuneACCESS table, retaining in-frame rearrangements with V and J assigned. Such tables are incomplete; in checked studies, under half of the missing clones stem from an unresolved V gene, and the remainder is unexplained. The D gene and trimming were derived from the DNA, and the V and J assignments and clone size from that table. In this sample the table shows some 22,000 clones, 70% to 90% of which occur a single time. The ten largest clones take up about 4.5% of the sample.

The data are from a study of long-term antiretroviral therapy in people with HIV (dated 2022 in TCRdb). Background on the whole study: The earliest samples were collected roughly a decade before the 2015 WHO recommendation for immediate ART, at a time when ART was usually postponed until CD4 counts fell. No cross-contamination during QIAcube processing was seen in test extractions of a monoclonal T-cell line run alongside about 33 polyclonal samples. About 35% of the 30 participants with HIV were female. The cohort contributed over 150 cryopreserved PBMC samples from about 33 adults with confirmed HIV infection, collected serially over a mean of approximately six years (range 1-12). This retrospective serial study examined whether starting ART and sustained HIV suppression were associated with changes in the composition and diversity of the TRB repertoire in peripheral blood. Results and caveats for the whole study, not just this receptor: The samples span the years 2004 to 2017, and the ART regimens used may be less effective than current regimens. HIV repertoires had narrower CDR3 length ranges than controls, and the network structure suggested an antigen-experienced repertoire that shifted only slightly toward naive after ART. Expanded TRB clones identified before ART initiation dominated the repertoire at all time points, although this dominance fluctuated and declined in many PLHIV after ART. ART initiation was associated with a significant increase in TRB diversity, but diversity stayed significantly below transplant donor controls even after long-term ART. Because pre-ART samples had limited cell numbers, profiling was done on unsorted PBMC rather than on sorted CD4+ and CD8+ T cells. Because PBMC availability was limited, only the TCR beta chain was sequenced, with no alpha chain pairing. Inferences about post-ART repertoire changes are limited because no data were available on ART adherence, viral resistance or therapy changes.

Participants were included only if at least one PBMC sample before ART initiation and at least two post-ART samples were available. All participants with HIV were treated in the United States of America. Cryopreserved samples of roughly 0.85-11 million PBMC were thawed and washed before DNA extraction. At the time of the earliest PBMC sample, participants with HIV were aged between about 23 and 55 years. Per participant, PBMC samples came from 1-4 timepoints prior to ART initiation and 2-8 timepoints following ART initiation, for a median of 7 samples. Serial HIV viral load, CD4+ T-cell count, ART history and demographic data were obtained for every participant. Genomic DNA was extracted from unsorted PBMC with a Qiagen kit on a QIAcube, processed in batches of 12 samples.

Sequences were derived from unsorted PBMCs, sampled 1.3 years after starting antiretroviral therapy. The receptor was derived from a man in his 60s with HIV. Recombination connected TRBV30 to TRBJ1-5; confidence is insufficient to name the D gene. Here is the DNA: TGTGCCTGGAGTGTAAGATCGGCGCGGAGGTTTCAGCCCCAGCATTTT. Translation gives CAWSVRSARRFQPQHF.